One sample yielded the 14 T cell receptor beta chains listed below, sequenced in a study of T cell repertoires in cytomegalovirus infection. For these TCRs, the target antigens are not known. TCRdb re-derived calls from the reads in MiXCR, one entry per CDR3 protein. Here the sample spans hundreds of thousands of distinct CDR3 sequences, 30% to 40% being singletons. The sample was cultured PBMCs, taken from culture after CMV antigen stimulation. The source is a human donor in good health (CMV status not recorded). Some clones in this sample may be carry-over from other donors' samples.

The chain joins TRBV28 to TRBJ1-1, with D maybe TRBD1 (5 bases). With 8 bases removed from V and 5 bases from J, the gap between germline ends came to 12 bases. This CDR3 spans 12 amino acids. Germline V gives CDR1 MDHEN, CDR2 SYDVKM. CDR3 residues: CASQVGGTEAFF. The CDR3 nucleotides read TGTGCCAGCCAAGTTGGGGGGACTGAAGCTTTCTTT. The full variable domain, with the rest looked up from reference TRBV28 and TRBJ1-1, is DVKVTQSSRYLVKRTGEKVFLECVQDMDHENMFWYRQDPGLGLRLIYFSYDVKMKEKGDIPEGYSVSREKKERFSLILESASTNQTSMYLCASQVGGTEAFFGQGTRLTVV.

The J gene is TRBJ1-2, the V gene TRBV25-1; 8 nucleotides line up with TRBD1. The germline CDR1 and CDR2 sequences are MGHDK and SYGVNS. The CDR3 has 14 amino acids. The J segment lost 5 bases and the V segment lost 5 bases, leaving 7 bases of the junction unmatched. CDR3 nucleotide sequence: TGTGCCAGCAGTACCCGACAGGGGTGGTATGGCTACACCTTC. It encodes CASSTRQGWYGYTF.

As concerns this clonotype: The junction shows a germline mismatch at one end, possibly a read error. CDR3 nucleotides: TGTGCCAGCAGCTTGGGGGGACAGGATGCTTACGAGCAGTACTTC. Its translation: CASSLGGQDAYEQYF. V gene TRBV5-3 combines with J gene TRBJ2-7, with 8 nucleotides matching TRBD1. TRBV5-3 is sorted into the ORF group, with uncertain function. The length of the CDR3 is 15 residues.

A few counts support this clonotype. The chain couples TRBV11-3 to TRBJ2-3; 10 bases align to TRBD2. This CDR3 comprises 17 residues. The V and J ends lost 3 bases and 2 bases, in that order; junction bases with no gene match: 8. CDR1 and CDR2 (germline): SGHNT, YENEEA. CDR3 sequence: CASSLGSGRPVTDTQYF. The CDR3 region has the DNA TGTGCCAGCAGCTTGGGTAGCGGGAGGCCGGTCACAGATACGCAGTATTTT. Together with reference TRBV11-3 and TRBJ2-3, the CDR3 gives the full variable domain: EAGVVQSPRYKIIEKKQPVAFWCNPISGHNTLYWYLQNLGQGPELLIRYENEEAVDDSQLPKDRFSAERLKGVDSTLKIQPAELGDSAVYLCASSLGSGRPVTDTQYFGPGTRLTVL.

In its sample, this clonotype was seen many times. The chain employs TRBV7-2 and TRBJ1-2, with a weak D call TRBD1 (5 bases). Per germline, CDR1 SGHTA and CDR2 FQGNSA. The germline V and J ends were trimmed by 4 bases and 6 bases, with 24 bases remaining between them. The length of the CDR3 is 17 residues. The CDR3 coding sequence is TGTGCCAGCAGCTCTGCCCCAGGGACCTTTAGGATGGATGGCTACACCTTC. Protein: CASSSAPGTFRMDGYTF.

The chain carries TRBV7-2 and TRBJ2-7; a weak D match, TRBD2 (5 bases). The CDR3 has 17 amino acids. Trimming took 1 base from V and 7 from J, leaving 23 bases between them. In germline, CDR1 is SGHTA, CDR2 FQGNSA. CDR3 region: CASSLVGTPGLTGEQYV. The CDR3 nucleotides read TGTGCCAGCAGCTTAGTCGGCACCCCGGGGTTGACGGGAGAGCAGTACGTC.

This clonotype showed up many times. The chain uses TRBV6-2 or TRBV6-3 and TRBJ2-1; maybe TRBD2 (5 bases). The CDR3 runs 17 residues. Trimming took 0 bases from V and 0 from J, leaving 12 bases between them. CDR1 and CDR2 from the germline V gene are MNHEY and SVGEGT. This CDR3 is CASSYSGSVSSYNEQFF. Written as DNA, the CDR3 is TGTGCCAGCAGTTACTCGGGTAGCGTGAGCTCCTACAATGAGCAGTTCTTC.

CDR3 DNA: TGTGCCATCAGGGCGACAGGTATGAACACTGAAGCTTTCTTT. Its protein is CAIRATGMNTEAFF. The J gene is TRBJ1-1, the V gene TRBV10-3, with a weak D call TRBD1 (6 bases). Germline lookup yields CDR1 ENHRY and CDR2 SYGVKD. V was shortened by 6 bases and J by 0 bases, with 11 bases between the two germline ends. The CDR3 spans 14 residues.

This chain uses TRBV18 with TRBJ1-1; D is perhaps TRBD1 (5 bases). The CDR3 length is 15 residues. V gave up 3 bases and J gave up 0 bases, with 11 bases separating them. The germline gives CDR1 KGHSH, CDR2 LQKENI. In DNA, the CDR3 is TGTGCCAGCTCACCTTCAGGGTTGGTGAACACTGAAGCTTTCTTT. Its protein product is CASSPSGLVNTEAFF.

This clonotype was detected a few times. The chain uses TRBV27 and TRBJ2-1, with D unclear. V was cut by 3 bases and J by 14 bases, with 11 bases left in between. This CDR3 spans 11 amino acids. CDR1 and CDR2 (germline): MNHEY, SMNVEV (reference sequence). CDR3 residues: CASSFGGGEFF. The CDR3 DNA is TGTGCCAGCAGTTTCGGCGGTGGGGAGTTCTTC.

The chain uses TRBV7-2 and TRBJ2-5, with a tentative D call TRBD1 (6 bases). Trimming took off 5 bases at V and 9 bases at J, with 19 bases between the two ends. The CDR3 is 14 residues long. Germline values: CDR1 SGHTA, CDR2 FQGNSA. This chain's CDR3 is CASSLDSTKRAQYF. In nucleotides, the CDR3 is TGTGCCAGCAGCCTGGACAGCACCAAGAGGGCCCAGTACTTC.

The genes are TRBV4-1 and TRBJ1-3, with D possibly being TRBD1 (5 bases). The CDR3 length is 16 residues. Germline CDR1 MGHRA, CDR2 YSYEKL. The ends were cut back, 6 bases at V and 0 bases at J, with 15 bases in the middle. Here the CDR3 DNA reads TGCGCCAGCAGACCCGTGACAGTAGGCTCTGGAAACACCATATATTTT. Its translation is CASRPVTVGSGNTIYF.

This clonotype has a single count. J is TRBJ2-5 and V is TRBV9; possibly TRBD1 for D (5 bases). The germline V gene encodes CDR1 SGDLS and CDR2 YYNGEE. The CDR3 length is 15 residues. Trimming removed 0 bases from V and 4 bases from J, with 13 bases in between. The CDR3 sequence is CASSVGGWGGETQYF. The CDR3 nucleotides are TGTGCCAGCAGCGTAGGGGGCTGGGGCGGAGAGACCCAGTACTTC.

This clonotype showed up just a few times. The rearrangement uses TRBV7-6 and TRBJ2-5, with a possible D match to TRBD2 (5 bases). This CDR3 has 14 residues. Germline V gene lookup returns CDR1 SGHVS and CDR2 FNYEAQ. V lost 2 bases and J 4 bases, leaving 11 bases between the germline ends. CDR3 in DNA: TGTGCCAGCAGCTTAAGTTCTGGAGGAGAGACCCAGTACTTC. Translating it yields CASSLSSGGETQYF.